This entry lists 11 T cell receptor beta chains sequenced from one sample in a study of CD8 T cells in ankylosing spondylitis. TCRdb called the 5' RACE reads again in MiXCR, with one record for every CDR3 protein. The sample comprises approximately 38,000 distinct CDR3 sequences, 2.5% to 3% of which are singletons, and about 4.5% rests with the top ten. Sequences were obtained from blood, either unsorted or a sorted T cell fraction (not recorded which). The receptors stem from a male donor with ankylosing spondylitis or in good health (not recorded which).

This clonotype was found many times. The chain carries TRBV9 and TRBJ1-4; perhaps TRBD1 as D (6 bases). Germline CDR1 reads SGDLS; CDR2 reads YYNGEE. This CDR3 has 13 residues. The V and J ends lost 3 bases and 8 bases respectively, with 11 bases between them. Written as DNA, the CDR3 is TGTGCCAGCAGCGAGGACCAGGGGGAAAAACTGTTTTTT. Amino acids: CASSEDQGEKLFF.

This clonotype was recorded at least ten times. The chain is built from TRBV9 and TRBJ2-2, with a tentative D call TRBD2 (5 bases). CDR1 is SGDLS and CDR2 is YYNGEE in the germline V gene. This CDR3 region has 15 residues. V lost 4 bases and J 1 base, leaving 11 bases between the germline ends. The CDR3 reads CASSSRGQNTGELFF. DNA for the CDR3: TGTGCCAGCAGCTCGAGAGGGCAGAACACCGGGGAGCTGTTTTTT.

Many counts were recorded for this clonotype. V and J are TRBV9 and TRBJ1-5; no definite D call. Trimming took 3 bases from V and 6 from J, leaving 10 bases between them. CDR1 is SGDLS and CDR2 is YYNGEE in the germline V gene. The CDR3 has 13 amino acids. The CDR3 protein is CASSAGDAQPQHF. In nucleotides, the CDR3 is TGTGCCAGCAGCGCCGGTGATGCTCAGCCCCAGCATTTT. The full variable domain, with the rest looked up from reference TRBV9 and TRBJ1-5, is DSGVTQTPKHLITATGQRVTLRCSPRSGDLSVYWYQQSLDQGLQFLIQYYNGEERAKGNILERFSAQQFPDLHSELNLSSLELGDSALYFCASSAGDAQPQHFGDGTRLSIL.

This clonotype was seen at least ten times. The chain is built from TRBV9 and TRBJ2-7; 7 bases fit TRBD2. CDR1 is SGDLS and CDR2 is YYNGEE in the germline V gene. The CDR3 consists of 16 residues. The V gene end was trimmed by 4 bases and the J gene end by 1 base; junction bases not matched to a gene: 11. CDR3: CASSPRVAGGSYEQYF. The CDR3 nucleotides read TGTGCCAGCAGCCCTCGGGTAGCGGGTGGATCCTACGAGCAGTACTTC. Full variable domain (rest looked up from reference TRBV9 and TRBJ2-7): DSGVTQTPKHLITATGQRVTLRCSPRSGDLSVYWYQQSLDQGLQFLIQYYNGEERAKGNILERFSAQQFPDLHSELNLSSLELGDSALYFCASSPRVAGGSYEQYFGPGTRLTVT.

A few counts support this clonotype. V is TRBV9 and J is TRBJ2-7, with D possibly TRBD2 on 7 matching bases. CDR3 size: 16 residues. Germline V lookup: CDR1 SGDLS, CDR2 YYNGEE. V was shortened by 3 bases and J by 3 bases, with 19 bases between the two germline ends. CDR3 amino acids: CASSGGGQGLGYEQYF. CDR3 nucleotides: TGTGCCAGCAGCGGGGGGGGGCAGGGCTTAGGCTACGAGCAGTACTTC.

This clonotype has ten or more counts. The V and J genes are TRBV9 and TRBJ2-1; TRBD2 agrees at 7 bases. The CDR3 runs 15 residues. Germline CDR1 is SGDLS and CDR2 is YYNGEE. J was trimmed by 7 bases and V by 3 bases; bases with no gene match: 10. CDR3 amino acids: CASSARLAFLNEQFF. The DNA of the CDR3 is TGTGCCAGCAGCGCCCGACTAGCCTTTTTAAATGAGCAGTTCTTC.

At least ten counts were recorded for this clonotype. The J gene is TRBJ2-7, the V gene TRBV9, with a possible D match to TRBD2 (6 bases). Germline V gives CDR1 SGDLS, CDR2 YYNGEE. Trimming stripped 4 bases from V and 2 bases from J, with 16 bases between. The CDR3 is 15 amino acids. CDR3 DNA: TGTGCCAGCAGCCTCTCCGGGAGAACACCCTACGAGCAGTACTTC. Amino acid sequence: CASSLSGRTPYEQYF.

This clonotype was found many times. V usage is TRBV9 and J usage is TRBJ1-4; D uncertain. The CDR3 has 14 residues. The ends were cut back, 0 bases at V and 8 bases at J, with 11 bases in the middle. CDR1 SGDLS and CDR2 YYNGEE come from the germline V gene. CDR3 DNA sequence: TGTGCCAGCAGCGTAGGGACGAGGGAAGAAAAACTGTTTTTT. This codes for CASSVGTREEKLFF.

Many counts were recorded for this clonotype. This rearrangement joins TRBV9 to TRBJ2-5; 10 nucleotides align to TRBD2. From germline, CDR1 is SGDLS and CDR2 YYNGEE. The CDR3 consists of 15 residues. V shed 7 bases, J shed 5 bases, and the junction held 11 bases outside the gene matches. CDR3 in amino acids: CASSISGRAEETQYF. The CDR3 DNA is TGTGCCAGCTCTATAAGCGGGAGGGCCGAGGAGACCCAGTACTTC.

This clonotype was seen ten or more times. V and J are TRBV9 and TRBJ2-1, with 8 bases aligning to TRBD2. V trimming: 6 bases; J trimming: 9 bases; junction bases outside the gene matches: 11. Germline loops: CDR1 SGDLS, CDR2 YYNGEE. CDR3 length: 14 amino acids. CDR3 in DNA: TGTGCCAGCACCAGGACTAGCAGAGGCGGTGAGCAGTTCTTC. Translation: CASTRTSRGGEQFF.

This clonotype showed up many times. V usage is TRBV9 and J usage is TRBJ1-3; no clear D gene. The V gene's germline CDR1 is SGDLS and CDR2 YYNGEE. The CDR3 is made up of 15 amino acids. V lost 6 bases and J 3 bases, leaving 16 bases between the germline ends. The CDR3, as DNA: TGTGCCAGCACCCCCGTGGCCCTCGGTGGAAACACCATATATTTT. Translating it yields CASTPVALGGNTIYF.